These 7 T cell receptor beta chains share one sample of origin, sequenced in a study of radiotherapy plus CTLA-4 blockade in lung cancer. Measured with immunoSEQ multiplex PCR; TCRdb has only the in-frame clones, and not every one. In the table there are 80,000 to 95,000 clones, around 83% of which are singletons. The specimen comprised peripheral blood, sampled from a patient treated with radiotherapy plus ipilimumab. These receptors were obtained from a human donor with non-small cell lung cancer who had stable disease on radiotherapy plus ipilimumab.

This chain uses TRBV20-1 with TRBJ2-5; weak D call: TRBD2 (6 bases). This CDR3 contains 11 residues. The V end was cut by 7 bases, the J end by 5 bases, with 11 bases between. The germline V gene encodes CDR1 DFQATT and CDR2 SNEGSKA (reference sequence). CDR3 sequence reads: CSGTKGETQYF. The CDR3 coding sequence is TGCAGTGGGACTAAAGGGGAGACCCAGTACTTC.

The chain is built from TRBV9 and TRBJ2-7, with 13 bases identical to TRBD2. Trimming cost V 2 bases and J 3 bases; bases outside gene matches: 2. CDR1 is SGDLS, CDR2 YYNGEE, per germline. CDR3 size: 15 residues. Written as DNA, the CDR3 is TGTGCCAGCAGCGTGGGGACTAGCGGGGTCTACGAGCAGTACTTC. Protein sequence: CASSVGTSGVYEQYF.

This chain links TRBV7-9 with TRBJ2-7, with 10 positions matching TRBD1. Germline CDR1 and CDR2: SEHNR and FQNEAQ (reference sequence). The CDR3 contains 15 residues. V was pared by 5 bases and J by 2 bases, with 6 bases of the junction left unmatched. The CDR3 DNA is TGTGCCAGCAGCCCCCGGGACAGGGGACCCTACGAGCAGTACTTC. Its protein product is CASSPRDRGPYEQYF.

The rearrangement links TRBV5-1 to TRBJ2-3; 7 nucleotides agree with TRBD1. CDR3 size: 14 residues. In germline, CDR1 is SGHRS, CDR2 YFSETQ. Losses at the gene ends were 4 bases for V and 1 base for J; bases not matched to a gene: 3. The CDR3 protein is CASSHGQGTDTQYF. The CDR3 DNA follows: TGCGCCAGCAGCCATGGACAGGGCACAGATACGCAGTATTTT.

The chain links TRBV4-2 to TRBJ2-5, with D perhaps matching TRBD2 (6 bases). The J call may be incorrect, as the DNA end agrees better with TRBJ2-7. Germline loops: CDR1 LGHNA, CDR2 YNFKEQ. The CDR3 is 15 amino acids. DNA for the CDR3: TGTGCCAGCAGCTCCGGGAGAGTGAGCTCCTACGAGCAGTACTTC. It specifies CASSSGRVSSYEQYF.

The V call is TRBV7-6, the J call TRBJ2-2; D is uncertain. CDR3 length equals 11 residues. CDR1 SGHVS and CDR2 FNYEAQ come from the germline V gene. V lost 4 bases, J lost 7 bases, and 4 bases lay in between. CDR3: CASSYNGELFF. The CDR3 DNA is TGTGCCAGCAGCTACAACGGGGAGCTGTTTTTT.

V is TRBV9 and J is TRBJ1-3; D remains unclear. The CDR3 is 13 residues long. Between the trimmed V and J ends, which lost 4 bases and 4 bases, there was a span of 9 bases. Germline CDR1 and CDR2: SGDLS and YYNGEE. The CDR3 nucleotides are TGTGCCAGCAGCTCCTCTCCAGGAAACACCATATATTTT. Residues: CASSSSPGNTIYF.